The 31 T cell receptor beta chains reported below all come from one sample, sequenced in a study of CD8 T cells in ankylosing spondylitis. TCRdb fed the 5' RACE reads into MiXCR, producing one record per CDR3 protein. The data show around 120,000 distinct CDR3 sequences, with about a tenth seen just once and about 3.3% held by the top ten. The sequencing sample was made of blood, either unsorted or a sorted T cell fraction (not recorded which). Every receptor here comes from a male donor with ankylosing spondylitis or in good health (not recorded which).

The genes are TRBV12-3 or TRBV12-4 and TRBJ1-2, with TRBD1 identical over 7 bases. V dropped 6 bases and J dropped 2; count of bases not matched to a gene: 6. The length of the CDR3 is 14 residues. The chain's CDR3 is CASSPGTANYGYTF. The CDR3 nucleotides are TGTGCCAGCAGCCCCGGGACAGCAAACTATGGCTACACCTTC.

Concerning this clonotype itself: A much more abundant neighbour one base away suggests this may be a read error. In DNA form, the CDR3 reads TGCAGTGCTAGAGATGCTAGCGGAATAGCCAAAAACATGCAGTACTTC. It codes for CSARDASGIAKNMQYF. The chain uses TRBV20-1 and TRBJ2-4, with 7 nucleotides matching TRBD2. The CDR3 is 16 residues long. The V gene's germline CDR1 is DFQATT and CDR2 SNEGSKA (reference sequence).

There are many counts of this clonotype. In DNA form, the CDR3 reads TGTGCCAGCAGTAAACAGGGGGCGTCGAGTGGCTACACCTTC. Its translation is CASSKQGASSGYTF. V and J are TRBV27 and TRBJ1-2; 9 bases are shared with TRBD1. CDR1 and CDR2 (germline): MNHEY, SMNVEV (reference sequence). V shed 5 bases, J shed 7 bases, and the junction held 8 bases outside the gene matches. The CDR3 runs to 14 residues.

This clonotype was detected a few times. The chain combines TRBV20-1 with TRBJ2-2; 9 bases are a match to TRBD2. The CDR3 has 16 amino acids. V lost 3 bases to trimming and J lost 4 bases; unmatched junction nucleotides: 9. CDR1 and CDR2 from the germline V gene are DFQATT and SNEGSKA (reference sequence). The DNA for the CDR3 is TGCAGTGCTAGGGGCTGGACTAGCGAGGGCACCGGGGAGCTGTTTTTT. It codes for CSARGWTSEGTGELFF.

The table lists this clonotype with many counts. CDR3 in amino acids: CASSLWGVAKNIQYF. The DNA for the CDR3 is TGTGCCAGCAGCTTGTGGGGGGTCGCCAAAAACATTCAGTACTTC. This sequence joins TRBV5-6 and TRBJ2-4, with D possibly matching TRBD2 (6 bases). This CDR3 has 15 residues. Between the trimmed V and J ends, which lost 1 base and 1 base, there was a span of 9 bases. Germline CDR1 and CDR2: SGHDT and YYEEEE. The full variable domain, in which reference TRBV5-6 and TRBJ2-4 provide the parts outside the CDR3, is DAGVTQSPTHLIKTRGQQVTLRCSPKSGHDTVSWYQQALGQGPQFIFQYYEEEERQRGNFPDRFSGHQFPNYSSELNVNALLLGDSALYLCASSLWGVAKNIQYFGAGTRLSVL.

This clonotype has a count of ten or more. The chain uses TRBV7-2 and TRBJ2-7; 7 bases line up with TRBD1. After removal of 5 bases from V and 2 bases from J, the junction contained 6 bases not matched to a gene. CDR1 and CDR2 (germline): SGHTA, FQGNSA. The CDR3 is 14 amino acids. CDR3 sequence (DNA): TGTGCCAGCAGCGCTGGGACAGCTACCTACGAGCAGTACTTC. Residues: CASSAGTATYEQYF.

This clonotype was detected ten times or more. The gene calls are TRBV5-1 and TRBJ2-1; a weak D match, TRBD2 (5 bases). The V gene lost 4 bases and the J gene lost 4 bases, with 21 bases spanning the gap. Germline CDR1 SGHRS, CDR2 YFSETQ. This CDR3 comprises 17 residues. CDR3 sequence (DNA): TGCGCCAGCAGCATAGACGGGCGGAGGAGTGGGTACAATGAGCAGTTCTTC. It codes for CASSIDGRRSGYNEQFF.

The table lists this clonotype with many counts. The genes are TRBV6-2 or TRBV6-3 and TRBJ2-1; TRBD1 or TRBD2 may be the D gene (5 bases each). Germline V gene sequence: CDR1 MNHEY, CDR2 SVGEGT. V shed 6 bases and J shed 15 bases, with 21 bases lying between them. The CDR3 is 13 amino acids. CDR3 DNA: TGTGCCAGCAGGAAAGATCCGGGACCCCCCCCGTTCTTC. Translating it yields CASRKDPGPPPFF.

This clonotype was recorded at least ten times. CDR3 nucleotides: TGTGCCAGCAGTTTAGCGGTTCTAGCGGGAGCGGAGACCCAGTACTTC. Its protein product is CASSLAVLAGAETQYF. The chain uses TRBV12-3 or TRBV12-4 and TRBJ2-5, with 10 nucleotides matching TRBD2. The CDR3 totals 16 residues. J gave up 5 bases and V 0 bases, and 6 bases lay outside the gene matches.

This clonotype was seen many times. The rearrangement links TRBV7-2 to TRBJ2-7, with no clear D. The CDR3 sequence is 14 residues long. The V end lost 0 bases, the J end lost 2 bases, and 8 bases lay between the germline ends. Germline lookup yields CDR1 SGHTA and CDR2 FQGNSA. CDR3 in amino acids: CASSLADITYEQYF. Here the CDR3 DNA reads TGTGCCAGCAGCTTAGCGGATATCACCTACGAGCAGTACTTC.

This clonotype came up many times. This chain links TRBV7-2 with TRBJ2-5; tentatively, D is TRBD2 (5 bases). The CDR3 loop spans 11 amino acids. Trimming shortened V by 5 bases and J by 5 bases, and 6 bases separated the two germline ends. CDR1 and CDR2 from the germline V gene are SGHTA and FQGNSA. CDR3 bases: TGTGCCAGCAGCCCGGGGGAGACCCAGTACTTC. This codes for CASSPGETQYF.

This clonotype showed up just a few times. This sequence joins TRBV7-2 and TRBJ2-7; tentative D call: TRBD2 (6 bases). V lost 5 bases to trimming and J lost 3 bases, with 14 bases between them. Germline V gives CDR1 SGHTA, CDR2 FQGNSA. This CDR3 is 14 amino acids long. The CDR3, as DNA: TGTGCCAGCAGCCCAGAGGAGGGCCTCTACGAGCAGTACTTC. Translated: CASSPEEGLYEQYF.

The sample holds many counts of this clonotype. This chain uses TRBV4-3 with TRBJ2-1, with D perhaps matching TRBD1 or TRBD2 (6 bases each). From germline, CDR1 is LGHNA and CDR2 YSLEER. The CDR3 runs 17 residues. Trimming took off 1 base at V and 4 bases at J, with 17 bases between the two ends. As DNA, the CDR3 is TGCGCCAGCAGCCAAGCGGGAACCTGGGGGGCGTACAATGAGCAGTTCTTC. It is translated as CASSQAGTWGAYNEQFF.

This clonotype was recorded at least ten times. This chain uses TRBV6-5 with TRBJ1-6, with unresolved D. CDR3 size: 14 residues. The V gene lost 2 bases and the J gene lost 7 bases, with 9 bases spanning the gap. Germline values: CDR1 MNHEY, CDR2 SVGAGI. The CDR3: CASSYARKNSPLHF. The CDR3 bases are TGTGCCAGCAGTTACGCCCGAAAGAATTCACCCCTCCACTTT.

This clonotype was counted ten times or more. The chain recombines TRBV19 with TRBJ2-6; D unclear. Trimming stripped 6 bases from V and 0 bases from J, with 9 bases between. Germline values: CDR1 LNHDA, CDR2 SQIVND (reference sequence). CDR3 size: 15 residues. CDR3 residues: CASSRSRSGANVLTF. CDR3 DNA: TGTGCCAGTAGCCGGAGCCGCTCTGGGGCCAACGTCCTGACTTTC.

This clonotype was detected only a few times. The chain carries TRBV20-1 and TRBJ2-1; TRBD2 might be the D (5 bases). Trimming pared 6 bases from V and 7 bases from J, leaving 19 bases between. The CDR3 extends over 14 amino acids. The germline gives CDR1 DFQATT, CDR2 SNEGSKA (reference sequence). Written as DNA, the CDR3 is TGCAGTGCCCCGCGGCGGGCCAGAGGGAATGAGCAGTTCTTC. This encodes CSAPRRARGNEQFF.

This clonotype was recorded many times. V and J are TRBV12-3 or TRBV12-4 and TRBJ2-4; 10 nucleotides agree with TRBD1. V lost 6 bases to trimming and J lost 7 bases; unmatched junction nucleotides: 6. There are 14 residues in the CDR3. CDR3 in DNA: TGTGCCAGCAGGGGGGACAGGGGTTTTAACATTCAGTACTTC. Translation: CASRGDRGFNIQYF.

The chain uses TRBV20-1 and TRBJ2-4; TRBD1 aligns across 12 bases. CDR1 is DFQATT, CDR2 SNEGSKA, per germline (reference sequence). The ends lost 3 bases at V and 2 bases at J; junction bases unmatched: 8. The CDR3 is made up of 17 amino acids. The CDR3 DNA reads TGCAGTGCTAGGCCTGGGACAGGGGGCAAGTCCAAAAACATTCAGTACTTC. It codes for CSARPGTGGKSKNIQYF.

This clonotype occurred a few times. This rearrangement joins TRBV28 to TRBJ1-5; D might be TRBD1 (5 bases). The CDR3 runs to 18 residues. V was shortened by 4 bases and J by 6 bases, with 25 bases between the two germline ends. CDR1 is MDHEN and CDR2 is SYDVKM in the germline V gene. CDR3 sequence reads: CASSSERNRIFWPQPQHF. The DNA for the CDR3 is TGTGCCAGCAGTTCAGAAAGAAACAGGATCTTTTGGCCTCAGCCCCAGCATTTT.

This chain connects TRBV5-6 to TRBJ2-7, with TRBD1 matching over 10 bases. The CDR3 extends over 16 amino acids. Germline V gene sequence: CDR1 SGHDT, CDR2 YYEEEE. J gave up 1 base and V 3 bases, and 7 bases lay outside the gene matches. CDR3 sequence (DNA): TGTGCCAGCAGCTCCCCGGGACAGGGGTCTTCCTACGAGCAGTACTTC. Its translation is CASSSPGQGSSYEQYF.

This clonotype appeared many times. CDR3 loop: CASTLGQTYEQYF. For the CDR3, the DNA is TGTGCCAGCACTTTGGGGCAGACCTACGAGCAGTACTTC. The chain recombines TRBV12-3 or TRBV12-4 with TRBJ2-7, with D perhaps matching TRBD1 (5 bases). Between the trimmed V and J ends, which lost 7 bases and 2 bases, there was a span of 12 bases. The CDR3 has 13 residues.

This clonotype was recorded at least ten times. The chain joins TRBV24-1 to TRBJ2-2; D is ambiguous. Germline V CDR1 and CDR2: KGHDR, SFDVKD. This CDR3 contains 13 residues. The V and J ends lost 3 bases and 6 bases respectively, with 7 bases between them. The CDR3 reads CATSDRLSGELFF. As DNA, the CDR3 is TGTGCCACCAGTGATCGACTCTCCGGGGAGCTGTTTTTT.

This clonotype was counted at least ten times. The chain employs TRBV4-1 and TRBJ1-5, with a possible D match to TRBD1 (5 bases). Germline V gene lookup returns CDR1 MGHRA and CDR2 YSYEKL. Trimming cost V 1 base and J 5 bases, with 18 bases left between them. This CDR3 has 17 amino acids. The CDR3 loop is CASSQGVRGTGDQPQHF. Written as DNA, the CDR3 is TGCGCCAGCAGCCAAGGGGTGCGGGGGACGGGAGATCAGCCCCAGCATTTT.

This clonotype has only a few counts. The genes are TRBV3-1 and TRBJ2-1, with D perhaps TRBD2 (6 bases). CDR3 length: 12 residues. V shed 5 bases and J shed 9 bases, with 11 bases lying between them. Germline-derived CDR1 and CDR2 are LGHDT and YNNKEL (reference sequence). CDR3 protein: CASSTRTIEQFF. As DNA, the CDR3 is TGTGCCAGCAGCACCCGGACTATTGAGCAGTTCTTC.

This sequence joins TRBV20-1 and TRBJ2-7, with a possible D match to TRBD1 (6 bases). CDR1 is DFQATT and CDR2 is SNEGSKA in the germline V gene (reference sequence). V lost 0 bases to trimming and J lost 2 bases, with 17 bases between them. This CDR3 is 16 amino acids long. CDR3 protein: CSAREWGQGFAYEQYF. The CDR3 DNA sequence: TGCAGTGCTAGAGAGTGGGGGCAGGGCTTCGCCTACGAGCAGTACTTC.

The V gene is TRBV27, the J gene TRBJ2-7, with no clear D. Trimming took 3 bases from V and 5 from J, leaving 14 bases between them. This CDR3 region has 14 residues. Germline V gene lookup returns CDR1 MNHEY and CDR2 SMNVEV (reference sequence). The CDR3 is CASSFTLLQNEQYF. In nucleotides, the CDR3 is TGTGCCAGCAGTTTTACCCTTTTACAGAACGAGCAGTACTTC.

This clonotype was detected ten times or more. V is TRBV5-1 and J is TRBJ2-3; 7 bases are shared with TRBD2. In germline, CDR1 is SGHRS, CDR2 YFSETQ. The CDR3 consists of 16 residues. V shed 3 bases, J shed 0 bases, and the junction held 7 bases outside the gene matches. The CDR3 DNA is TGCGCCAGCAGCTCGAGGACTAGGGGAAGCACAGATACGCAGTATTTT. Residues: CASSSRTRGSTDTQYF.

This clonotype was observed at least ten times. This chain links TRBV7-2 with TRBJ1-3; D ambiguous. Germline values: CDR1 SGHTA, CDR2 FQGNSA. This CDR3 has 14 residues. V gave up 4 bases and J gave up 0 bases, with 7 bases separating them. The CDR3 loop is CASSSGNSGNTIYF. In DNA, the CDR3 is TGTGCCAGCAGCTCGGGGAACTCTGGAAACACCATATATTTT. Supplemented by reference TRBV7-2 and TRBJ1-3, the full variable domain reads GAGVSQSPSNKVTEKGKDVELRCDPISGHTALYWYRQSLGQGLEFLIYFQGNSAPDKSGLPSDRFSAERTGGSVSTLTIQRTQQEDSAVYLCASSSGNSGNTIYFGEGSWLTVV.

This clonotype was recorded many times. The rearrangement uses TRBV12-3 or TRBV12-4 and TRBJ2-7; 7 bases map to TRBD2. Trimming at V came to 3 bases and at J to 2 bases, leaving 4 bases not matched to a gene. The CDR3 runs to 14 residues. The CDR3: CASSLSSGAYEQYF. CDR3 coding DNA: TGTGCCAGCAGTTTGTCTAGCGGAGCCTACGAGCAGTACTTC.

This clonotype was recorded at least ten times. The J gene is TRBJ2-3, the V gene TRBV28, with D uncertain. Germline lookup yields CDR1 MDHEN and CDR2 SYDVKM. V dropped 4 bases and J dropped 6 bases, with 8 bases sitting between them. This CDR3 contains 12 residues. CDR3 DNA sequence: TGTGCCAGCAGTTCAAATTCGGATACGCAGTATTTT. Protein product: CASSSNSDTQYF.

This sequence joins TRBV28 and TRBJ2-2; perhaps TRBD1 as D (6 bases). The CDR3 has 19 amino acids. Trimming pared 3 bases from V and 6 bases from J, leaving 26 bases between. Germline loops: CDR1 MDHEN, CDR2 SYDVKM. CDR3 in amino acids: CASSFPIEDSRTIPGELFF. In nucleotides, the CDR3 is TGTGCCAGCAGTTTCCCGATTGAGGACAGCCGAACAATCCCCGGGGAGCTGTTTTTT.